This T cell receptor beta chain was identified in a study of Graves' ophthalmopathy and Graves' hyperthyroidism (dated by TCRdb to 2016 to 2018). For context, the study as a whole: Peripheral blood samples were taken at the time of initial diagnosis, before any treatment was given. In total, some 140 blood samples were TCR-sequenced: approximately 40 ophthalmopathy, under 85 hyperthyroidism and about 17 hyperthyroidism-to-ophthalmopathy patients. Following sampling, methimazole starting at 30 mg daily was administered to hyperthyroidism patients, and high-dose intravenous methylprednisolone was administered to ophthalmopathy patients. For independent validation, a separate cohort was made up of some 18 hyperthyroidism patients plus 17 patients who later progressed from hyperthyroidism to ophthalmopathy. The approximately 100 discovery patients were divided at random into training and test sets in a 7:3 ratio. In roughly 6 hyperthyroidism patients, the T-cell repertoires found in thyroid tissue were compared with those found in blood. To tell Graves' ophthalmopathy apart from Graves' hyperthyroidism, and to predict which patients would progress to ophthalmopathy, the study relied on TCR beta repertoire signatures. To explore V-J signatures distinguishing ophthalmopathy from hyperthyroidism, a discovery set of under 110 patients (about 41 ophthalmopathy, about 57 stable hyperthyroidism) was enrolled.

The cysteine opens and the phenylalanine closes a CDR3 of 14 amino acids. Just CDR3 DNA is preserved here, 42 bases in frame from base 1. Per the germline V gene, KGHDR is the CDR1 and SFDVKD is the CDR2. V is clipped by 2 bases and J by 6 bases, and the sequence between their germline boundaries is 13 bases long. Hyperthyroidism was considered stable if no progression to ophthalmopathy occurred within 18 months of follow-up. Hyperthyroidism patients were newly diagnosed, were aged 18 to 65 years, and had a disease duration under 2 months. Patients with other autoimmune diseases, uncontrolled infections, pregnancy or lactation were excluded from the study. Diagnosis was based on clinical symptoms, serum thyroxine, TRAb, thyroid ultrasound and orbital computed tomography. PBMCs were isolated from 7.5 to 10 ml of fresh peripheral blood by Ficoll-Paque density gradient centrifugation. Total RNA was extracted with Trizol reagent and quality-checked on an Agilent 2100 Bioanalyzer.

For repertoire sequencing, TCR beta CDR3 regions were amplified from RNA transcripts. A first-round RT-PCR used HTBI primers with the Qiagen OneStep RT-PCR kit, followed by a second-round multiplex PCR, size selection and purification. The libraries underwent paired-end sequencing with 100 bp reads on an Illumina HiSeq2000. Concerning the study's data processing: SOAPnuke was used for read processing, and reads with adapters, uncalled bases, a mean Phred below 15, or no exact constant-primer or identifier match were discarded. COPE v1.2.5 was used to merge the high-quality paired reads. Each unique nucleotide sequence was treated as a clonotype, and MiTCR v1.1 was used to align the clonotypes to the IMGT TRB V, D and J references. Only V-J combinations with frequency above 0.0001 were analysed, covering 99% to 99.2% of repertoires. For each V-J combination, a TCR clonal expansion and chaos score was defined as F50 clonal expansion divided by the chaos observed in the TCRdist matrix. Welch's t-statistics and random forest were used to narrow the features down to approximately twelve V-J combinations, which were then fed into a naive Bayes classifier. Thyroid-blood repertoire similarity was quantified with the Morisita-Horn index. TCRdb redid the processing of the public reads, applying fastp at Q25 and MiXCR, and retained in-frame beta chains. A single entry per CDR3 protein holds the most common genes and DNA from its merged rows. TCRdb, not the authors, supplied the V and J calls. This sample lists around 400,000 distinct CDR3 sequences; under 25% were detected once. The ten largest make up approximately 3% of the sample.

The paper's findings and limits, for the study overall: Sample size was not predetermined statistically, and investigators were not blinded to group allocation. In cross-validation, the 13-signature model distinguished ophthalmopathy from stable hyperthyroidism with just over 85% sensitivity and around 82% specificity, and in the test set the corresponding values were roughly 80% and 76%. Among expanded thyroid clonotypes with frequency above 0.001, most also showed up in blood, which suggests that blood repertoires may reflect the thyroid immune response. In validation, the model predicted ophthalmopathy progression with 70.59% sensitivity and about 73% specificity; more than ten predicted patients were CT-confirmed with GO in a median of approximately six months.

Note on this clonotype: Its antigen is unknown. Per-base quality was not reported, and no clone a single base away is much larger than it.

Sequenced sample: peripheral blood. The chain uses TRBV24-1 and TRBJ2-7; the D gene is perhaps TRBD1, on 5 matching bases. The TCR sequence derives from a woman between 18 and 30 years old with stable Graves' hyperthyroidism. Donor details come from another sample of the same person, matched by shared clones. The CDR3 reads as follows: CATSDSAGRSEQYF. In nucleotides, the sequence is TGTGCCACCAGTGATTCGGCAGGGCGCAGCGAGCAGTACTTC.